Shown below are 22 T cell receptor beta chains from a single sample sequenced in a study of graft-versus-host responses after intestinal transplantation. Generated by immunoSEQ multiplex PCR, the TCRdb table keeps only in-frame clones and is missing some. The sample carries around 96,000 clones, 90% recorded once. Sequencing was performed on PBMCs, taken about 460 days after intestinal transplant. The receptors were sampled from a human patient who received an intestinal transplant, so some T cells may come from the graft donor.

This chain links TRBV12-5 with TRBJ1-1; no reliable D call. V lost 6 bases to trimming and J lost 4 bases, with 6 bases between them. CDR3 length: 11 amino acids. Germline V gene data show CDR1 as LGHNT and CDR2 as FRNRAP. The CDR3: CASGLGTEAFF. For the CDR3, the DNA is TGTGCTAGTGGCCTAGGCACTGAAGCTTTCTTT.

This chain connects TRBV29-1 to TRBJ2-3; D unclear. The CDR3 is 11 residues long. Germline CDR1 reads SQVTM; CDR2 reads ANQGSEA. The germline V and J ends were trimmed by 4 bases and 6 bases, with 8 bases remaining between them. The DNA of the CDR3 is TGCAGCGTTGGTGGTCAGGATACGCAGTATTTT. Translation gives CSVGGQDTQYF.

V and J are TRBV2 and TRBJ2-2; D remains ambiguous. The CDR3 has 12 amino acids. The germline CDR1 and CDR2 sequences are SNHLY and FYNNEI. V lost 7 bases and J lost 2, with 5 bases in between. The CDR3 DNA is TGTGCCAGCACCATCAACACCGGGGAGCTGTTTTTT. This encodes CASTINTGELFF.

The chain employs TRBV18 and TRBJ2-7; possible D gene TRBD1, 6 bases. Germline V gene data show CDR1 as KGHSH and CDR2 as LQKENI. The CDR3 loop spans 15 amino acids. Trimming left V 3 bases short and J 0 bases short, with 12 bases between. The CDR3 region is CASSPGAQRSYEQYF. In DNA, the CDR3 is TGTGCCAGCTCACCGGGGGCACAACGCTCCTACGAGCAGTACTTC.

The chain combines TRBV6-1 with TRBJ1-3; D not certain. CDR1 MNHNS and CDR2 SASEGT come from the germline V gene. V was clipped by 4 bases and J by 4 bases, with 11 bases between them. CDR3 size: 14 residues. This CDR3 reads CASSASGTGNTIYF. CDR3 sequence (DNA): TGTGCCAGCAGTGCTTCAGGAACAGGAAACACCATATATTTT.

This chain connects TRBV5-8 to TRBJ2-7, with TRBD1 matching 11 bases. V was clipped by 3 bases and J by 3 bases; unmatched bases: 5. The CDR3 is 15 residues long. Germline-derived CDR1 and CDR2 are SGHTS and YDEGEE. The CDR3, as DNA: TGTGCCAGCAGCTGGGGGACAGGGGGTGTCTACGAGCAGTACTTC. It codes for CASSWGTGGVYEQYF.

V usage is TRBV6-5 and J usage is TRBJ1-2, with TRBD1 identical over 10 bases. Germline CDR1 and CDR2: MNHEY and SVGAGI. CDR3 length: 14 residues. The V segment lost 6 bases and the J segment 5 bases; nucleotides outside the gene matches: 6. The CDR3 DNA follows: TGTGCCAGCAGACCCGGACAGGGGGTTTATGGCTACACCTTC. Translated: CASRPGQGVYGYTF.

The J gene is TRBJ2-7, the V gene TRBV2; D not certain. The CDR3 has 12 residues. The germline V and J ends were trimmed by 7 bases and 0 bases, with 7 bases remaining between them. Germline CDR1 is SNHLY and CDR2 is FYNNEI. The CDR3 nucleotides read TGTGCCAGCACGACGGACTCCTACGAGCAGTACTTC. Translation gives CASTTDSYEQYF. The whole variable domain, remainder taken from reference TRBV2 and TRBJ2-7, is EPEVTQTPSHQVTQMGQEVILRCVPISNHLYFYWYRQILGQKVEFLVSFYNNEISEKSEIFDDQFSVERPDGSNFTLKIRSTKLEDSAMYFCASTTDSYEQYFGPGTRLTVT.

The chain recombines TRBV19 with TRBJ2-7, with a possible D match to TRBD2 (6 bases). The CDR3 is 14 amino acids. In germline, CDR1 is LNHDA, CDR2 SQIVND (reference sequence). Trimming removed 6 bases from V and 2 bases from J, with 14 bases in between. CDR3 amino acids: CASSRGTQPYEQYF. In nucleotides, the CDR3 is TGTGCCAGTAGCCGCGGGACCCAACCCTACGAGCAGTACTTC.

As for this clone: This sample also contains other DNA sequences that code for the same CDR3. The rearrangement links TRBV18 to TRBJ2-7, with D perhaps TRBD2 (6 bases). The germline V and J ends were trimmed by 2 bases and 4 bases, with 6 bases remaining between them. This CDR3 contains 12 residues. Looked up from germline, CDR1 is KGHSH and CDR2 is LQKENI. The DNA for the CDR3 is TGTGCCAGCTCACCAGGGGGGTACGAGCAGTACTTC. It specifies CASSPGGYEQYF.

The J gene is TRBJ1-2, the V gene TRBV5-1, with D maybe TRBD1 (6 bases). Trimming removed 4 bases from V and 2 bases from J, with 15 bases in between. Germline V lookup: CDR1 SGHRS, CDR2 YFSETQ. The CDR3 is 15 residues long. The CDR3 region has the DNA TGCGCCAGCAGCGATGGCAGGGGAGGGAACTATGGCTACACCTTC. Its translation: CASSDGRGGNYGYTF.

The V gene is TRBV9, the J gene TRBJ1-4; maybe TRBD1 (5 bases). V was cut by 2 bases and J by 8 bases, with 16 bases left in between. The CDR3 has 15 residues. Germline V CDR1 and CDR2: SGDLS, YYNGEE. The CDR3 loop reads CASSVGLGAGEKLFF. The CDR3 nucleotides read TGTGCCAGCAGCGTTGGATTAGGGGCAGGAGAAAAACTGTTTTTT.

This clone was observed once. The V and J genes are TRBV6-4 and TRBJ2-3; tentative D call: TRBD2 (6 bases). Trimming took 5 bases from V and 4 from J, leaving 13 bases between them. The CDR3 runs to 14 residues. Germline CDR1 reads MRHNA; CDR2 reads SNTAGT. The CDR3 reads CASSLGLPPDTQYF. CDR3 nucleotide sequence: TGTGCCAGCAGTTTGGGACTTCCCCCAGATACGCAGTATTTT.

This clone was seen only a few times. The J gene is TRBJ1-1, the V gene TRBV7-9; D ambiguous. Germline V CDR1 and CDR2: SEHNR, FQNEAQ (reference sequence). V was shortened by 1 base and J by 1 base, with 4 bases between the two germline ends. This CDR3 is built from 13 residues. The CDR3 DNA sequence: TGTGCCAGCAGCTTAGGACGGAACACTGAAGCTTTCTTT. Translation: CASSLGRNTEAFF.

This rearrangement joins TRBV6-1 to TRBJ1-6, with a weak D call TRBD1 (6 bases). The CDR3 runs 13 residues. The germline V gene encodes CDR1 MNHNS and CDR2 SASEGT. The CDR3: CGAGVIYNSPLHF. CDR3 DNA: TGTGGGGCAGGGGTCATATATAATTCACCCCTCCACTTT.

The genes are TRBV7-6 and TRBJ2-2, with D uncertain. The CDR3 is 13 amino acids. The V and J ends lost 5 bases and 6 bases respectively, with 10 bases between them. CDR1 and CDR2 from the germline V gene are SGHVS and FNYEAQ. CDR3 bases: TGTGCCAGCAGCGCACGGGTTGCCGGGGAGCTGTTTTTT. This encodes CASSARVAGELFF.

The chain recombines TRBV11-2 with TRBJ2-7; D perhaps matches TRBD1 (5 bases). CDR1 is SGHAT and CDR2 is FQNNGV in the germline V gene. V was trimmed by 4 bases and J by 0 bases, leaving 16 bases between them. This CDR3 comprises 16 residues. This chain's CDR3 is CASSSNGQSLSYEQYF. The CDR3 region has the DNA TGTGCCAGCAGCTCAAACGGACAATCCCTCTCCTACGAGCAGTACTTC. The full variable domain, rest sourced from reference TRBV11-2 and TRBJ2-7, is EAGVAQSPRYKIIEKRQSVAFWCNPISGHATLYWYQQILGQGPKLLIQFQNNGVVDDSQLPKDRFSAERLKGVDSTLKIQPAKLEDSAVYLCASSSNGQSLSYEQYFGPGTRLTVT.

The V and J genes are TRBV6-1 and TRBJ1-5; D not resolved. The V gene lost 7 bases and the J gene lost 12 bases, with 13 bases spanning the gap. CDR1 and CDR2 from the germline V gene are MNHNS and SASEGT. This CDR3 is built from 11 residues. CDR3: CASIKFGVQHF. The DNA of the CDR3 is TGTGCCAGCATCAAGTTTGGTGTCCAGCATTTT.

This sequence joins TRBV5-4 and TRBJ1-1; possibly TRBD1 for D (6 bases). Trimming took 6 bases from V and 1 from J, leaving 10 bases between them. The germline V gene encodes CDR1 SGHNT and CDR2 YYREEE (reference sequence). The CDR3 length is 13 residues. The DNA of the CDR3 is TGTGCCAGCACGTGGGGGGCGAACACTGAAGCTTTCTTT. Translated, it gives CASTWGANTEAFF. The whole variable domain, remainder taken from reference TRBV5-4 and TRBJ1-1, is ETGVTQSPTHLIKTRGQQVTLRCSSQSGHNTVSWYQQALGQGPQFIFQYYREEENGRGNFPPRFSGLQFPNYSSELNVNALELDDSALYLCASTWGANTEAFFGQGTRLTVV.

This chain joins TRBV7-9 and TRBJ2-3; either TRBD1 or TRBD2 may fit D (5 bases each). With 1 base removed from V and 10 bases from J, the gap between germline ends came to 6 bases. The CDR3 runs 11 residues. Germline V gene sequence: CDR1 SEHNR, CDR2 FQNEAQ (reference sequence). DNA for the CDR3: TGTGCCAGCAGCTTAGTGGGACCGCAGTATTTT. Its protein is CASSLVGPQYF.

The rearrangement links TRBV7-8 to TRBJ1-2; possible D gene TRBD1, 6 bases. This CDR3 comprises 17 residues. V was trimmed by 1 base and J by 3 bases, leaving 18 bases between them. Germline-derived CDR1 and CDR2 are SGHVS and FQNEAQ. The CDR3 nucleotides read TGTGCCAGCAGCTTAGGAGTTAACCGACAGGCCCACTATGGCTACACCTTC. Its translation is CASSLGVNRQAHYGYTF.

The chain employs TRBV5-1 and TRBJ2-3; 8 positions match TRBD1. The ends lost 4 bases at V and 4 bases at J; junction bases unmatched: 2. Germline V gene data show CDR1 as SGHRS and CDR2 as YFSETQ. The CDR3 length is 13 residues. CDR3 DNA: TGCGCCAGCAGCATGACAGGGGCAGATACGCAGTATTTT. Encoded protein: CASSMTGADTQYF.